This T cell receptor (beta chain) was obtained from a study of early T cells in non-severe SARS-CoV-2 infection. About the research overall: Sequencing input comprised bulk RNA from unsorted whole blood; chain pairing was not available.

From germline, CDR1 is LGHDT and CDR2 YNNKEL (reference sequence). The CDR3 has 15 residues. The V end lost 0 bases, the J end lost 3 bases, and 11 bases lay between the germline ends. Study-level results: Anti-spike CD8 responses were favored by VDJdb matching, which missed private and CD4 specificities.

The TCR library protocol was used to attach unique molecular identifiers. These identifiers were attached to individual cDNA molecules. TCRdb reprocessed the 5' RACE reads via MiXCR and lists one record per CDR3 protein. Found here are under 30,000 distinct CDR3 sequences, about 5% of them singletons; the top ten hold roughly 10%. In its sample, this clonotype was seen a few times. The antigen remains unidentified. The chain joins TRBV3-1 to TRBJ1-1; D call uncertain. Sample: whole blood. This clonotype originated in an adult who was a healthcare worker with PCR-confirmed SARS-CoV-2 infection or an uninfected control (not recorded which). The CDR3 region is CASSQDPNRYTEAFF. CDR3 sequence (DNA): TGTGCCAGCAGCCAAGACCCCAACCGGTACACTGAAGCTTTCTTT.